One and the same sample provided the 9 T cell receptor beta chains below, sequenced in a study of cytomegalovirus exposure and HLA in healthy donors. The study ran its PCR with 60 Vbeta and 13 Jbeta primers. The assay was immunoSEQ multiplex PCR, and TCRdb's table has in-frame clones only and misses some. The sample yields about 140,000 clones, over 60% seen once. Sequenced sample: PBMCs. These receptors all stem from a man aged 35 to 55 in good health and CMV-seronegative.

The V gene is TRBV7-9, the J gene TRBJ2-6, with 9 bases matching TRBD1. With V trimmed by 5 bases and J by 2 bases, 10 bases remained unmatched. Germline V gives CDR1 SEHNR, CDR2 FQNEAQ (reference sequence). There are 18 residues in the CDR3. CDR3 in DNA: TGTGCCAGCAGCCGACAGGGGGTTTTATCAACTGGGGCCAACGTCCTGACTTTC. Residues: CASSRQGVLSTGANVLTF.

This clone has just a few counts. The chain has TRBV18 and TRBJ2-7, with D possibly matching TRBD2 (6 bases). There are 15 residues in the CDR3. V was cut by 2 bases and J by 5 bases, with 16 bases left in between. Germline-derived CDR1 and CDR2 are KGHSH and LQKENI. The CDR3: CASSPRTVRGNEQYF. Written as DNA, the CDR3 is TGTGCCAGCTCACCAAGGACTGTGCGGGGAAACGAGCAGTACTTC.

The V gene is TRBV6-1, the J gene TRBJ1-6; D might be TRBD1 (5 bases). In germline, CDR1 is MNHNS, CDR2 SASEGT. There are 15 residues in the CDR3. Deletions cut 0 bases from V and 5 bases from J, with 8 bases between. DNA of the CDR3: TGTGCCAGCAGTGAAGCACGACAGAATAATTCACCCCTCCACTTT. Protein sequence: CASSEARQNNSPLHF.

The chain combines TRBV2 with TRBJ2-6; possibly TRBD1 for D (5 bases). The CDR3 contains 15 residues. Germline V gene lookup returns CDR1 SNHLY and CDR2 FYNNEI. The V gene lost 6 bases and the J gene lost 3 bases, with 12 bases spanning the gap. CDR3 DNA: TGTGCCAGCAGAGTCGACAGTTATGGGGCCAACGTCCTGACTTTC. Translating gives CASRVDSYGANVLTF.

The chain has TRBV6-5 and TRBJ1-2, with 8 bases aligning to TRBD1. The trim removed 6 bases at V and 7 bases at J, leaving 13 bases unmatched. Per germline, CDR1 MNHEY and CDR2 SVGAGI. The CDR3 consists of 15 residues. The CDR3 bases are TGTGCCAGCAGCCCACTCCGGGCAGGGGGCTTTGGCTACACCTTC. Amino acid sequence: CASSPLRAGGFGYTF.

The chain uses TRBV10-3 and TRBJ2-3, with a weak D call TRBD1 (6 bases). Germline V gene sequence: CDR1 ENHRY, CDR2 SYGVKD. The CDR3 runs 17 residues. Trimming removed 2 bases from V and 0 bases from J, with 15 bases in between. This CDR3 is CAISEIPDSFSTDTQYF. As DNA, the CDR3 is TGTGCCATCAGTGAGATCCCGGACAGTTTTAGCACAGATACGCAGTATTTT.

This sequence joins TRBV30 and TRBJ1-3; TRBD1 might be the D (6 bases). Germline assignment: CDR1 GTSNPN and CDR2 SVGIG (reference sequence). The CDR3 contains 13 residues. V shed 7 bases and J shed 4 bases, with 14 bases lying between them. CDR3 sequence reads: CAFSGVSGNTIYF. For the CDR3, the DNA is TGTGCCTTTTCAGGGGTTTCAGGAAACACCATATATTTT.

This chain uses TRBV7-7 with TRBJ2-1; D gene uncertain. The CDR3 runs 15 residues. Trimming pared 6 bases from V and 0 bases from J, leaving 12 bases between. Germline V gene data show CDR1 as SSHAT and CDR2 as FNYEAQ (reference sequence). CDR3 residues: CASSLNTHSYNEQFF. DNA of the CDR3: TGTGCCAGCAGTTTAAACACCCACTCCTACAATGAGCAGTTCTTC.

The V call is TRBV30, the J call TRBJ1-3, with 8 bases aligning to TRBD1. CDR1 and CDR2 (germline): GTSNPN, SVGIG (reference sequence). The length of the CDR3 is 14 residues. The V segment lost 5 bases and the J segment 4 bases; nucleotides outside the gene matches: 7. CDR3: CAWARTGIGNTIYF. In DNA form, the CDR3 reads TGTGCCTGGGCCCGGACAGGGATCGGAAACACCATATATTTT.